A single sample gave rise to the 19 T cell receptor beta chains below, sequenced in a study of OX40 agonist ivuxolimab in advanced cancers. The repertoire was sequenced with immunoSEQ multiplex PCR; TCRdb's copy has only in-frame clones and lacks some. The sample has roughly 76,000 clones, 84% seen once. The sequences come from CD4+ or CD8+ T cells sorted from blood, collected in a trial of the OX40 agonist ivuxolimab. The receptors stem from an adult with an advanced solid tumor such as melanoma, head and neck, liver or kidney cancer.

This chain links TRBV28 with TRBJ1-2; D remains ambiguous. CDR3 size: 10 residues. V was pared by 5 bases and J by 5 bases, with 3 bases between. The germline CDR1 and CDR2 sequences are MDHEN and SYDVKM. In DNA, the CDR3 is TGTGCCAGCAGTCGTTATGGCTACACCTTC. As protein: CASSRYGYTF.

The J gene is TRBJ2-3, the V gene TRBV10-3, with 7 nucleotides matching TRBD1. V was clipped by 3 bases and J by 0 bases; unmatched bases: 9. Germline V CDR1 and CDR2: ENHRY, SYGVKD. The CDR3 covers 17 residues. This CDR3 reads CAISDPNRGSSTDTQYF. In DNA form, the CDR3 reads TGTGCCATCAGTGACCCGAACAGGGGCTCTAGCACAGATACGCAGTATTTT.

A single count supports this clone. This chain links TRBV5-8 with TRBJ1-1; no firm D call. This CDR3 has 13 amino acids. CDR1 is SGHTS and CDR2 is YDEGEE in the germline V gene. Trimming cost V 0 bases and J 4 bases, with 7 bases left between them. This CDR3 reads CASSLVRATEAFF. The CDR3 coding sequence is TGTGCCAGCAGCTTGGTCCGTGCCACTGAAGCTTTCTTT. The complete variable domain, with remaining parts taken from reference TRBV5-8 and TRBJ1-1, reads EAGVTQSPTHLIKTRGQQATLRCSPISGHTSVYWYQQALGLGLQFLLWYDEGEERNRGNFPPRFSGRQFPNYSSELNVNALELEDSALYLCASSLVRATEAFFGQGTRLTVV.

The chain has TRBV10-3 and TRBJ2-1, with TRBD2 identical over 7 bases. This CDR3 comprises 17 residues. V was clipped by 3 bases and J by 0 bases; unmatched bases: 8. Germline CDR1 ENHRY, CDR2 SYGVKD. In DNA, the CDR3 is TGTGCCATCAGTGAACCGGCCGGGACTACCTCCTACAATGAGCAGTTCTTC. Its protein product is CAISEPAGTTSYNEQFF.

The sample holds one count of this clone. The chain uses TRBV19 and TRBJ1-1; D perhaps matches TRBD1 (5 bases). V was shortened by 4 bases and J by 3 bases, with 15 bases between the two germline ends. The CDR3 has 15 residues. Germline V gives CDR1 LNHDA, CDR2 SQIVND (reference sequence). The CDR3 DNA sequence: TGTGCCAGTAGTAAGGCCAGGGTCATGGACACTGAAGCTTTCTTT. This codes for CASSKARVMDTEAFF. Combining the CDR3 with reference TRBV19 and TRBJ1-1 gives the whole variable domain DGGITQSPKYLFRKEGQNVTLSCEQNLNHDAMYWYRQDPGQGLRLIYYSQIVNDFQKGDIAEGYSVSREKKESFPLTVTSAQKNPTAFYLCASSKARVMDTEAFFGQGTRLTVV.

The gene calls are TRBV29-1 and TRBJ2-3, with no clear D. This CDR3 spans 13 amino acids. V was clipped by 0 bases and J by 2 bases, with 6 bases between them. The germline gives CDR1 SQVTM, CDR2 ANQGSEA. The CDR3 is CSVEDHLTDTQYF. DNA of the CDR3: TGCAGCGTTGAAGATCACCTCACAGATACGCAGTATTTT.

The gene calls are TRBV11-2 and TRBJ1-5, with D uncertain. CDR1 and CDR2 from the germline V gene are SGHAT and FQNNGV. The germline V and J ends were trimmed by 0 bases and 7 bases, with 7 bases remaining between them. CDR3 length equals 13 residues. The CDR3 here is CASSLEPGQPQHF. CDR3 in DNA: TGTGCCAGCAGCTTAGAACCGGGCCAGCCCCAGCATTTT. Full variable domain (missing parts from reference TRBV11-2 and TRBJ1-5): EAGVAQSPRYKIIEKRQSVAFWCNPISGHATLYWYQQILGQGPKLLIQFQNNGVVDDSQLPKDRFSAERLKGVDSTLKIQPAKLEDSAVYLCASSLEPGQPQHFGDGTRLSIL.

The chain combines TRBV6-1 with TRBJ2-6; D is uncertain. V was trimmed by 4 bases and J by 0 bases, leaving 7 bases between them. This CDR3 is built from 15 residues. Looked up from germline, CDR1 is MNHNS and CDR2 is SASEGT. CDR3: CASSVSGSGANVLTF. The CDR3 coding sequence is TGTGCCAGCAGTGTCTCTGGCTCTGGGGCCAACGTCCTGACTTTC.

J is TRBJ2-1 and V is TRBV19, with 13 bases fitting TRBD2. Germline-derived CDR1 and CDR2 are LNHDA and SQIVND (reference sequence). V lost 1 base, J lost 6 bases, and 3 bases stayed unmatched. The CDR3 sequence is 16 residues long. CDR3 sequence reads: CASSIAGLAGSNEQFF. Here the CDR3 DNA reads TGTGCCAGTAGTATAGCGGGACTAGCGGGAAGCAATGAGCAGTTCTTC.

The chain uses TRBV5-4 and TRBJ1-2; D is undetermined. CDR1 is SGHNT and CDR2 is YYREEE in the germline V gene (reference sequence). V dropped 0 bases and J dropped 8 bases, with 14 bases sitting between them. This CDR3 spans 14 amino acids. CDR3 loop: CASSLEQTHRGYTF. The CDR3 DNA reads TGTGCCAGCAGCTTGGAACAGACCCATCGGGGCTACACCTTC.

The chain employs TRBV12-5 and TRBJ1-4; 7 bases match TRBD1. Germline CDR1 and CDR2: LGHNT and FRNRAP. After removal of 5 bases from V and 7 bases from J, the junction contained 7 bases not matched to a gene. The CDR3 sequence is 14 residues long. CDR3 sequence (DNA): TGTGCTAGTGGTCCCGGGACAGATCTTGAAAAACTGTTTTTT. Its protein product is CASGPGTDLEKLFF.

Here the CDR3 reads CASSNDLGRLVGGYTF. Written as DNA, the CDR3 is TGTGCCAGCAGCAATGACCTGGGACGGCTAGTGGGGGGCTACACCTTC. The J gene is TRBJ1-2, the V gene TRBV21-1. TRBV21-1 is a listed pseudogene. This CDR3 is 16 amino acids long.

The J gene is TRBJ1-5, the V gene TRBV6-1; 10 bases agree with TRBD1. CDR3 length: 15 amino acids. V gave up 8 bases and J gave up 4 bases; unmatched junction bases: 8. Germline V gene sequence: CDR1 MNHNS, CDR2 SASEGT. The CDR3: CASRTKGQGNQPQHF. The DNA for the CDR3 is TGTGCCAGCCGTACTAAGGGACAGGGGAATCAGCCCCAGCATTTT.

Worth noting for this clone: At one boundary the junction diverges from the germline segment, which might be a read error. CDR3 sequence: CASLKGTSDVRGAVF. CDR3 DNA: TGCGCCAGCCTTAAAGGGACTAGCGACGTCCGGGGAGCTGTTTTT. This chain joins TRBV10-2 and TRBJ2-2, with TRBD2 identical over 10 bases. Germline V gene data show CDR1 as WSHSY and CDR2 as SAAADI. This CDR3 region has 15 residues.

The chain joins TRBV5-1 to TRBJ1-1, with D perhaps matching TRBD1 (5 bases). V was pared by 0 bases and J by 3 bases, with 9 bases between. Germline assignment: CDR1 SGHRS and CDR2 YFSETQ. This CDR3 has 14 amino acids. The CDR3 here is CASSLATGDTEAFF. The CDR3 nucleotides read TGCGCCAGCAGCTTGGCTACAGGTGACACTGAAGCTTTCTTT.

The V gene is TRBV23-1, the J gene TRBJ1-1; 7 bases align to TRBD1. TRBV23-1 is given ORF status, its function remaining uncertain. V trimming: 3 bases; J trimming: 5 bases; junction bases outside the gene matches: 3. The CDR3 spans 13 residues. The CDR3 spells CASSHQGGTEAFF. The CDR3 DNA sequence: TGCGCCAGCAGTCACCAGGGGGGGACTGAAGCTTTCTTT.

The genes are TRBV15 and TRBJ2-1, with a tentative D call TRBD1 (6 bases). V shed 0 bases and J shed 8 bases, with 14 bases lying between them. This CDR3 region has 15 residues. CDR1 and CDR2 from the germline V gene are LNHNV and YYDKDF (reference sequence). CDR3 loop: CATSRDGGVGDEQFF. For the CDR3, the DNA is TGTGCCACCAGCAGAGATGGGGGCGTAGGGGATGAGCAGTTCTTC.

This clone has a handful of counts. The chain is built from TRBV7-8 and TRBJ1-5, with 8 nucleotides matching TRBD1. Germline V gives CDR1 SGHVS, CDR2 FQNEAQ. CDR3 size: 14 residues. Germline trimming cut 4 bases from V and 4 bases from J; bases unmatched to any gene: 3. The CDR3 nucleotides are TGTGCCAGCAGCTCAGGACAGGGAAATCAGCCCCAGCATTTT. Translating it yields CASSSGQGNQPQHF.

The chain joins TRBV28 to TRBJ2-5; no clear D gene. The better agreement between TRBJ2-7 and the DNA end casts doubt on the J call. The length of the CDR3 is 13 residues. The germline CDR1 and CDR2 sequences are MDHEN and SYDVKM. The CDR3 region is CASISGVNYEQYF. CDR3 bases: TGTGCCAGCATAAGTGGAGTCAATTACGAGCAGTACTTC.